One sample yielded the 10 T cell receptor beta chains listed below, sequenced in a study of cytomegalovirus exposure and HLA in healthy donors. A multiplex PCR was run with 60 Vbeta primers and 13 Jbeta primers. TCRdb's table, derived via immunoSEQ multiplex PCR, lists solely in-frame clones and lacks some. This sample has 200,000 or so clones, with over 65% found just once. The sequencing sample was made of PBMCs. Every receptor here comes from a man aged 18-30 years in good health and CMV-seronegative.

The V and J genes are TRBV28 and TRBJ2-5; 7 nucleotides agree with TRBD1. The junction had 7 bases not matched to a gene; V was cut back by 10 bases and J by 5 bases. There are 12 residues in the CDR3. The V gene's germline CDR1 is MDHEN and CDR2 SYDVKM. This CDR3 is CATRRGQETQYF. The CDR3 nucleotides read TGTGCCACCCGAAGGGGGCAGGAGACCCAGTACTTC.

This clone was recorded a few times. The chain carries TRBV5-1 and TRBJ2-3; 8 nucleotides align to TRBD2. The CDR3 covers 15 residues. The V gene's germline CDR1 is SGHRS and CDR2 YFSETQ. J was trimmed by 0 bases and V by 5 bases; bases with no gene match: 5. CDR3 protein: CASRRGGTSTDTQYF. The CDR3, as DNA: TGCGCCAGCAGACGGGGGGGAACTAGCACAGATACGCAGTATTTT.

The rearrangement links TRBV7-3 to TRBJ1-1; TRBD1 is a possible D gene (5 bases). Trimming cost V 3 bases and J 3 bases, with 11 bases left between them. This CDR3 has 14 amino acids. The V gene's germline CDR1 is SGHTA and CDR2 FQGTGA. Written as DNA, the CDR3 is TGTGCCAGCAGCTTTCAGGGAAGTGACACTGAAGCTTTCTTT. Translation: CASSFQGSDTEAFF.

This clone was detected only a few times. This chain links TRBV5-5 with TRBJ2-7; 7 nucleotides line up with TRBD1. The V gene end was trimmed by 2 bases and the J gene end by 12 bases; junction bases not matched to a gene: 23. Germline lookup yields CDR1 SGHKS and CDR2 YYEKEE (reference sequence). The CDR3 runs 17 residues. CDR3 protein: CASSLSLTVTGPAGWYF. The CDR3 bases are TGTGCCAGCAGCTTAAGCCTCACGGTGACAGGGCCTGCCGGGTGGTACTTC.

The V gene is TRBV7-8, the J gene TRBJ2-7; 7 bases are a match to TRBD1. The CDR3 contains 15 residues. Unmatched junction bases numbered 3, after V lost 1 base and J lost 0 bases. Germline CDR1 SGHVS, CDR2 FQNEAQ. As DNA, the CDR3 is TGTGCCAGCAGCTTAGGAGGGACAGCCTCCTACGAGCAGTACTTC. This gives the protein CASSLGGTASYEQYF.

Regarding this clone: Mismatch with germline at one junction end may stem from a read error. This chain links TRBV30 with TRBJ1-5, with 9 bases identical to TRBD1. This CDR3 spans 13 amino acids. CDR1 GTSNPN and CDR2 SVGIG come from the germline V gene (reference sequence). The CDR3 spells CATDRGENQLQHF. In DNA form, the CDR3 reads TGTGCCACGGACAGGGGTGAGAATCAGCTCCAGCATTTT.

The genes are TRBV6-5 and TRBJ1-1, with a tentative D call TRBD1 (5 bases). There are 15 residues in the CDR3. The V end lost 10 bases, the J end lost 3 bases, and 21 bases lay between the germline ends. CDR1 is MNHEY, CDR2 SVGAGI, per germline. CDR3 nucleotides: TGTGCCACATCCAGGAAGGGGAAAGGAGACACTGAAGCTTTCTTT. Translation: CATSRKGKGDTEAFF.

The J gene is TRBJ1-2, the V gene TRBV11-2, with D perhaps TRBD1 (5 bases). The CDR3 runs 13 residues. CDR1 and CDR2 (germline): SGHAT, FQNNGV. Trimming cost V 5 bases and J 6 bases, with 13 bases left between them. DNA of the CDR3: TGTGCCAGCAGCCGTCCAGGGCAGGATGGCTACACCTTC. Protein: CASSRPGQDGYTF.

The chain uses TRBV5-1 and TRBJ2-5; perhaps TRBD1 as D (5 bases). Germline V gene sequence: CDR1 SGHRS, CDR2 YFSETQ. This CDR3 has 15 residues. With 5 bases removed from V and 4 bases from J, the gap between germline ends came to 18 bases. For the CDR3, the DNA is TGCGCCAGCAGTCAAGATTCAGGGTCGGGAGAGACCCAGTACTTC. It codes for CASSQDSGSGETQYF.

The chain employs TRBV7-6 and TRBJ2-6; no clear D. V lost 6 bases and J 1 base, leaving 10 bases between the germline ends. The CDR3 is 15 amino acids. Germline CDR1 reads SGHVS; CDR2 reads FNYEAQ. The CDR3 DNA follows: TGTGCCAGCAGTGCCGTTCAGTCTGGGGCCAACGTCCTGACTTTC. Its protein product is CASSAVQSGANVLTF.